The 29 T cell receptor beta chains given below trace back to one sample, sequenced in a study of liver allograft versus peripheral blood T cells. Background on the study: Comparisons were made between T cell receptor repertoires found in transplanted livers and those circulating in recipients' peripheral blood.

MiXCR, applied by TCRdb to the reads, yields one record per CDR3 protein. The profile covers 8,000 to 10,000 distinct CDR3 sequences, with 20% appearing a single time and more than 5% taken by the ten largest. The receptors stem from a human patient who had a liver transplant. Some T cells may possibly be graft donor cells.

This clonotype is medium-sized (0.01 to 0.1%). This rearrangement joins TRBV7-3 to TRBJ2-6, with D uncertain. The CDR3 loop spans 15 amino acids. Germline lookup yields CDR1 SGHTA and CDR2 FQGTGA. Trimming removed 5 bases at V and 3 bases at J, with 11 bases between. CDR3 DNA sequence: TGTGCCAGCAGCCAAACTCTCGGTGGGGCCAACGTCCTGACTTTC. This translates into CASSQTLGGANVLTF. Based on the CDR3 plus reference TRBV7-3 and TRBJ2-6, the full variable domain is GAGVSQTPSNKVTEKGKYVELRCDPISGHTALYWYRQSLGQGPEFLIYFQGTGAADDSGLPNDRFFAVRPEGSVSTLKIQRTERGDSAVYLCASSQTLGGANVLTFGAGSRLTVL.

The table lists this clonotype with many counts. The chain recombines TRBV29-1 with TRBJ2-7; 12 nucleotides align to TRBD1. This CDR3 comprises 13 residues. The germline CDR1 and CDR2 sequences are SQVTM and ANQGSEA. V lost 6 bases to trimming and J lost 7 bases; unmatched junction nucleotides: 7. This CDR3 reads CSVLGTGGWEQYF. The CDR3 nucleotides read TGCAGCGTACTAGGGACAGGGGGCTGGGAGCAGTACTTC.

This rearrangement joins TRBV6-6 to TRBJ1-4, with 7 bases aligning to TRBD1. The junction had 8 bases not matched to a gene; V was cut back by 11 bases and J by 5 bases. Germline V lookup: CDR1 MNHNY, CDR2 SVGAGI (reference sequence). CDR3 length equals 13 residues. The chain's CDR3 is CAVGGQQNEKLFF. The DNA of the CDR3 is TGTGCCGTCGGGGGACAGCAAAATGAAAAACTGTTTTTT.

The J gene is TRBJ1-4, the V gene TRBV28; 9 bases align to TRBD1. CDR1 is MDHEN, CDR2 SYDVKM, per germline. The CDR3 length is 17 residues. V trimming: 4 bases; J trimming: 1 base; junction bases outside the gene matches: 7. The CDR3 region has the DNA TGTGCCAGCAGTTCACAGGGACAGGGAGGAACTAATGAAAAACTGTTTTTT. Translation gives CASSSQGQGGTNEKLFF.

This clonotype was detected only a few times. The rearrangement uses TRBV5-4 and TRBJ2-7, with D uncertain. The CDR3 loop spans 15 amino acids. V gave up 3 bases and J gave up 3 bases, with 16 bases separating them. Germline loops: CDR1 SGHNT, CDR2 YYREEE (reference sequence). The CDR3 bases are TGTGCCAGCAGCTCTCCGGGCCTACTGGGCTACGAGCAGTACTTC. This encodes CASSSPGLLGYEQYF.

This clonotype was seen repeatedly, ten times or more. This chain joins TRBV6-1 and TRBJ1-5; D gene uncertain. Trimming pared 3 bases from V and 3 bases from J, leaving 9 bases between. The CDR3 sequence is 14 residues long. Germline loops: CDR1 MNHNS, CDR2 SASEGT. CDR3 amino acids: CASSEAGINQPQHF. The CDR3, as DNA: TGTGCCAGCAGTGAGGCAGGAATCAATCAGCCCCAGCATTTT.

This clonotype was seen a single time. The rearrangement links TRBV20-1 to TRBJ1-6, with 10 bases lining up with TRBD1. V was clipped by 3 bases and J by 4 bases; unmatched bases: 3. CDR1 and CDR2 (germline): DFQATT, SNEGSKA (reference sequence). The CDR3 has 15 amino acids. CDR3 sequence (DNA): TGCAGTGCTAGGCGACAGGGGGCGTATAATTCACCCCTCCACTTT. This encodes CSARRQGAYNSPLHF.

In its sample, this clonotype ranks as medium-sized. The chain joins TRBV6-6 to TRBJ2-3; 7 bases map to TRBD2. CDR3 length: 13 residues. Germline V gives CDR1 MNHNY, CDR2 SVGAGI (reference sequence). V lost 2 bases and J lost 4; bases outside the gene matches: 0. The CDR3 sequence is CASSYGGADTQYF. In DNA form, the CDR3 reads TGTGCCAGCAGTTACGGGGGGGCAGATACGCAGTATTTT.

This chain connects TRBV20-1 to TRBJ2-7; 9 bases are shared with TRBD2. V shed 0 bases, J shed 5 bases, and the junction held 5 bases outside the gene matches. The germline gives CDR1 DFQATT, CDR2 SNEGSKA (reference sequence). This CDR3 spans 14 amino acids. The CDR3 spells CSARDIAGANEQYF. As DNA, the CDR3 is TGCAGTGCTAGAGATATAGCGGGGGCTAACGAGCAGTACTTC.

This clonotype was recorded a few times. This chain connects TRBV6-1 to TRBJ2-3; a possible D gene is TRBD2 (6 bases). The CDR3 runs 15 residues. V gave up 7 bases and J gave up 1 base, with 15 bases separating them. Germline CDR1 reads MNHNS; CDR2 reads SASEGT. The CDR3 is CASNRDSPRTDTQYF. CDR3 DNA: TGTGCCAGCAATAGGGACTCGCCTCGCACAGATACGCAGTATTTT.

This clonotype has a count of ten or more. J is TRBJ2-6 and V is TRBV6-5, with 11 nucleotides matching TRBD1. The CDR3 runs to 18 residues. V shed 4 bases and J 1 base; nucleotides not matched to a gene: 6. Germline-derived CDR1 and CDR2 are MNHEY and SVGAGI. CDR3 sequence (DNA): TGTGCCAGCAGTTTAAAAGGACAGGGGGCTTCTGGGGCCAACGTCCTGACTTTC. It codes for CASSLKGQGASGANVLTF.

Relative to its sample, this clonotype is medium-sized. The genes are TRBV6-5 and TRBJ1-1; D is possibly TRBD1 (5 bases). The germline V and J ends were trimmed by 4 bases and 5 bases, with 14 bases remaining between them. The CDR3 contains 14 residues. Germline V gives CDR1 MNHEY, CDR2 SVGAGI. Here the CDR3 DNA reads TGTGCCAGCAGTTTCGGGACTCGAGGGACTGAAGCTTTCTTT. Protein: CASSFGTRGTEAFF.

This clonotype is medium-sized. The chain is built from TRBV24-1 and TRBJ2-1, with 12 nucleotides matching TRBD2. Germline CDR1 and CDR2: KGHDR and SFDVKD. The V segment lost 3 bases and the J segment 6 bases; nucleotides outside the gene matches: 5. This CDR3 spans 16 amino acids. The CDR3: CATSDATSGGFNEQFF. CDR3 DNA: TGTGCCACCAGTGATGCGACTAGCGGGGGATTCAATGAGCAGTTCTTC.

J is TRBJ2-3 and V is TRBV25-1; possible D gene TRBD2, 7 bases. The germline CDR1 and CDR2 sequences are MGHDK and SYGVNS. V lost 4 bases and J lost 4, with 21 bases in between. CDR3 size: 17 residues. CDR3: CASSAPRGADGPDTQYF. CDR3 DNA sequence: TGTGCCAGCAGTGCCCCTCGGGGGGCTGACGGACCAGATACGCAGTATTTT.

This clonotype has just a few counts. The chain recombines TRBV20-1 with TRBJ2-3; the match to TRBD2 covers 8 bases. CDR1 DFQATT and CDR2 SNEGSKA come from the germline V gene (reference sequence). CDR3 length equals 14 residues. V was pared by 3 bases and J by 1 base, with 3 bases of the junction left unmatched. The CDR3 protein is CSASSGTGTDTQYF. CDR3 DNA: TGCAGTGCTAGTAGCGGGACCGGCACAGATACGCAGTATTTT.

This clonotype showed up just a few times. The V and J genes are TRBV5-5 and TRBJ1-4; the D is unclear. With 0 bases removed from V and 7 bases from J, the gap between germline ends came to 1 base. CDR3 length equals 11 residues. Germline loops: CDR1 SGHKS, CDR2 YYEKEE (reference sequence). CDR3 sequence reads: CASSLAEKLFF. The DNA for the CDR3 is TGTGCCAGCAGCTTGGCTGAAAAACTGTTTTTT.

The CDR3 region is CASSAPTGTNQPQHF. CDR3 sequence (DNA): TGTGCCAGCAGTGCACCCACAGGGACCAATCAGCCCCAGCATTTT. The rearrangement uses TRBV28 and TRBJ1-5; D is possibly TRBD1 (6 bases). Germline loops: CDR1 MDHEN, CDR2 SYDVKM. Trimming stripped 5 bases from V and 3 bases from J, with 14 bases between. The CDR3 runs to 15 residues.

V is TRBV5-1 and J is TRBJ2-7; 7 bases map to TRBD2. Unmatched junction bases numbered 8, after V lost 0 bases and J lost 8 bases. There are 14 residues in the CDR3. CDR1 is SGHRS and CDR2 is YFSETQ in the germline V gene. This chain's CDR3 is CASSLAGGSNKQYF. The CDR3 DNA follows: TGCGCCAGCAGCTTGGCCGGGGGGTCTAATAAGCAGTACTTC.

This clonotype is a singleton in its sample. The rearrangement joins TRBV20-1 to TRBJ2-3, with TRBD1 as a possible D gene (5 bases). CDR3 size: 12 residues. Trimming shortened V by 6 bases and J by 2 bases, and 9 bases separated the two germline ends. Germline assignment: CDR1 DFQATT and CDR2 SNEGSKA (reference sequence). In DNA, the CDR3 is TGCAGTGCAGGGGTATACACAGATACGCAGTATTTT. Protein sequence: CSAGVYTDTQYF.

The chain has TRBV12-3 or TRBV12-4 and TRBJ2-1; 8 bases fit TRBD2. This CDR3 has 14 residues. The V segment lost 10 bases and the J segment 0 bases; nucleotides outside the gene matches: 5. The CDR3 sequence: CATERGSSYNEQFF. The CDR3 bases are TGTGCCACTGAGCGGGGGAGCTCCTACAATGAGCAGTTCTTC.

The table lists this clonotype with a count of one. The chain couples TRBV12-3 or TRBV12-4 to TRBJ1-2; 7 bases agree with TRBD1. The trim removed 1 base at V and 5 bases at J, leaving 1 base unmatched. The CDR3 contains 13 residues. The CDR3 protein is CASSLGRGYGYTF. CDR3 sequence (DNA): TGTGCCAGCAGTTTAGGCAGGGGGTATGGCTACACCTTC.

Comments on this clonotype: This clone may be a read error of a much larger clone one base away. CDR3 sequence: CAIRFSGTESGSIYF. DNA of the CDR3: TGTGCCATTAGGTTTTCCGGGACCGAATCTGGTTCCATATATTTT. The chain is built from TRBV19 and TRBJ1-3; weak D call: TRBD1 (5 bases). This CDR3 region has 15 residues. Per germline, CDR1 LNHDA and CDR2 SQIVND (reference sequence). V lost 10 bases to trimming and J lost 11 bases, with 27 bases between them.

This clonotype is categorized as medium-sized (0.01 to 0.1%). The chain recombines TRBV18 with TRBJ1-6; weak D call: TRBD1 (5 bases). The CDR3 is made up of 14 amino acids. Trimming took 0 bases from V and 7 from J, leaving 7 bases between them. Per the germline V gene, CDR1 is KGHSH and CDR2 is LQKENI. The CDR3 nucleotides read TGTGCCAGCTCACCACCGTGGGGGAATTCACCCCTCCACTTT. Translation gives CASSPPWGNSPLHF.

By share, this clonotype counts as medium-sized. The rearrangement joins TRBV10-3 to TRBJ2-2; D is possibly TRBD1 (5 bases). The CDR3 length is 14 residues. Germline V gives CDR1 ENHRY, CDR2 SYGVKD. The V end lost 5 bases, the J end lost 7 bases, and 14 bases lay between the germline ends. CDR3: CAISWTQTGGELFF. In DNA form, the CDR3 reads TGTGCCATCAGTTGGACACAAACGGGCGGGGAGCTGTTTTTT.

This clonotype has just a few counts. This sequence joins TRBV19 and TRBJ1-5; 11 bases agree with TRBD1. V shed 5 bases and J 7 bases; nucleotides not matched to a gene: 4. The CDR3 loop spans 14 amino acids. Germline V lookup: CDR1 LNHDA, CDR2 SQIVND (reference sequence). The CDR3 coding sequence is TGTGCCAGTAGTGGGACAGGGGGTGCACAGCCCCAGCATTTT. Translating it yields CASSGTGGAQPQHF.

The chain employs TRBV6-6 and TRBJ1-2, with D tentatively TRBD1 (5 bases). Trimming took off 8 bases at V and 8 bases at J, with 12 bases between the two ends. Germline V gene sequence: CDR1 MNHNY, CDR2 SVGAGI (reference sequence). The CDR3 sequence is 11 residues long. CDR3 sequence (DNA): TGTGCCAGCGTAGGGGCGCGGGGCTACACCTTC. Translation gives CASVGARGYTF.

The chain combines TRBV7-9 with TRBJ2-1; the D gene could be TRBD1 or TRBD2 (6 bases each). Trimming stripped 5 bases from V and 9 bases from J, with 23 bases between. The CDR3 spans 16 residues. Germline V gives CDR1 SEHNR, CDR2 FQNEAQ (reference sequence). CDR3 bases: TGTGCCAGCAGCACAAGGGGGGCCCGGCAGTTGAGTGAGCAGTTCTTC. This sequence encodes CASSTRGARQLSEQFF.

This clonotype was counted only a few times. The V and J genes are TRBV27 and TRBJ2-7, with D possibly matching TRBD2 (6 bases). The V end lost 2 bases, the J end lost 7 bases, and 15 bases lay between the germline ends. The length of the CDR3 is 14 residues. In germline, CDR1 is MNHEY, CDR2 SMNVEV (reference sequence). Written as DNA, the CDR3 is TGTGCCAGCAGTTTAAGGGACTCGGCGGGGGAGCAGTACTTC. Protein sequence: CASSLRDSAGEQYF.

This clonotype was found a few times. This sequence joins TRBV7-9 and TRBJ1-1; D unresolved. Germline CDR1 reads SEHNR; CDR2 reads FQNEAQ (reference sequence). Trimming took 2 bases from V and 5 from J, leaving 6 bases between them. The CDR3 has 12 residues. The CDR3 sequence is CASSLMGTEAFF. DNA of the CDR3: TGTGCCAGCAGCTTAATGGGTACTGAAGCTTTCTTT.